One sample yielded the 10 T cell receptor beta chains listed below, sequenced in a study of identical twins. TCRdb reprocessed the 5' RACE reads via MiXCR and lists one record per CDR3 protein. The sample shows just under 650,000 distinct CDR3 sequences, around 7.5% of them seen only once. The same specimen was also included in a second study, on yellow fever vaccine responses in identical twins.

Sequenced sample: PBMCs. The receptor set was obtained from a woman between 18 and 29 years old in good health.

This clonotype has only a few counts. This chain connects TRBV6-1 to TRBJ2-7, with D maybe TRBD1 (6 bases). Trimming pared 2 bases from V and 4 bases from J, leaving 9 bases between. The CDR3 covers 13 residues. Germline CDR1 MNHNS, CDR2 SASEGT. The CDR3 region is CASSEYREYEQYV. In DNA, the CDR3 is TGTGCCAGCAGTGAATACAGGGAATACGAGCAGTACGTC.

This clonotype was seen at least ten times. The chain joins TRBV7-9 to TRBJ1-2; D not resolved. Per the germline V gene, CDR1 is SEHNR and CDR2 is FQNEAQ (reference sequence). CDR3 length: 12 residues. The V gene lost 3 bases and the J gene lost 3 bases, with 5 bases spanning the gap. CDR3 nucleotides: TGTGCCAGCAGCTTGGAATACTATGGCTACACCTTC. Protein sequence: CASSLEYYGYTF.

This clonotype was counted ten times or more. The chain employs TRBV7-8 and TRBJ2-1; 8 bases agree with TRBD2. This CDR3 is 17 amino acids long. V gave up 5 bases and J gave up 3 bases; unmatched junction bases: 12. Germline V gene sequence: CDR1 SGHVS, CDR2 FQNEAQ. Here the CDR3 reads CASSAQGERGFYNEQFF. The CDR3 nucleotides are TGTGCCAGCAGCGCCCAGGGAGAGCGGGGGTTCTACAATGAGCAGTTCTTC.

Ten or more counts support this clonotype. This rearrangement joins TRBV12-3 or TRBV12-4 to TRBJ1-5; no definite D call. The V and J ends lost 5 bases and 2 bases respectively, with 10 bases between them. The CDR3 runs 14 residues. The DNA of the CDR3 is TGTGCCAGCAGTCCCGCGCGGGGCAATCAGCCCCAGCATTTT. Translated, it gives CASSPARGNQPQHF.

The chain employs TRBV20-1 and TRBJ1-6; 9 bases are shared with TRBD1. V shed 6 bases and J 5 bases; nucleotides not matched to a gene: 8. The CDR3 totals 15 residues. The germline gives CDR1 DFQATT, CDR2 SNEGSKA (reference sequence). The CDR3 DNA reads TGCAGTGCCAACCGGGACAGGGTTAATAATTCACCCCTCCACTTT. Translation: CSANRDRVNNSPLHF.

V is TRBV28 and J is TRBJ1-2; 8 bases match TRBD1. The J segment lost 8 bases and the V segment lost 6 bases, leaving 17 bases of the junction unmatched. Germline CDR1 is MDHEN and CDR2 is SYDVKM. CDR3 length: 16 amino acids. The CDR3 loop is CASRIQGATYALGYTF. CDR3 DNA: TGTGCCAGCAGGATCCAGGGGGCTACGTATGCGCTCGGCTACACCTTC.

This clonotype was observed many times. This chain joins TRBV7-9 and TRBJ2-6, with D uncertain. Deletions cut 4 bases from V and 0 bases from J, with 10 bases between. Germline loops: CDR1 SEHNR, CDR2 FQNEAQ (reference sequence). The length of the CDR3 is 16 residues. As DNA, the CDR3 is TGTGCCAGCAGCTCCACTGGGCTCTCTGGGGCCAACGTCCTGACTTTC. Translated: CASSSTGLSGANVLTF.

This clonotype has a handful of counts. The V and J genes are TRBV20-1 and TRBJ2-1, with 11 nucleotides matching TRBD2. The CDR3 runs 16 residues. Germline CDR1 DFQATT, CDR2 SNEGSKA (reference sequence). The CDR3 region is CSATGTSGSEYNEQFF. The CDR3 coding sequence is TGCAGCGCCACGGGAACTAGCGGGAGTGAATACAATGAGCAGTTCTTC.

Many counts were recorded for this clonotype. As DNA, the CDR3 is TGTGCCATCAGTGACCCCGGGACCCCCTACGAGCAGTACTTC. Translated, it gives CAISDPGTPYEQYF. The chain recombines TRBV10-3 with TRBJ2-7; the D call may be TRBD1 or TRBD2 (5 bases each). Looked up from germline, CDR1 is ENHRY and CDR2 is SYGVKD. V was clipped by 3 bases and J by 2 bases, with 11 bases between them. This CDR3 comprises 14 residues.

This clonotype was recorded many times. This chain connects TRBV29-1 to TRBJ1-1, with a weak D call TRBD1 (5 bases). The CDR3 runs to 13 residues. V shed 5 bases and J shed 1 base, with 11 bases lying between them. Germline CDR1 reads SQVTM; CDR2 reads ANQGSEA. The chain's CDR3 is CSVLRVGNTEAFF. In DNA, the CDR3 is TGCAGCGTTCTCAGGGTGGGGAACACTGAAGCTTTCTTT.